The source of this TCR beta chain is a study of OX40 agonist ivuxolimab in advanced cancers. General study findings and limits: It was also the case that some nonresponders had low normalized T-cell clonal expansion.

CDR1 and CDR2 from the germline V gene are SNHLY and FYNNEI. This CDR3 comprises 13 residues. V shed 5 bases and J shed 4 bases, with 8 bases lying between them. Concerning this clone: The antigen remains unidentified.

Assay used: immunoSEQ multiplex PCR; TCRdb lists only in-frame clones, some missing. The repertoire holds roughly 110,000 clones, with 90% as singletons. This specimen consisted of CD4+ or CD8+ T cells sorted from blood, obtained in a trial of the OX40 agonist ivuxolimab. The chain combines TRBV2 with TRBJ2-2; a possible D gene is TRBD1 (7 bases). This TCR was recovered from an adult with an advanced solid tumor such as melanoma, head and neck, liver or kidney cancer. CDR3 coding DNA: TGTGCCAGCAGTCAGGGGGGCACCGGGGAGCTGTTTTTT. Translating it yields CASSQGGTGELFF.